This T cell receptor beta chain is from a study of blood T cell repertoires in COVID-19. Study summary: Whether acute or convalescent, the COVID-19 samples came from the United States, Italy and Spain.

The assay was immunoSEQ multiplex PCR, and TCRdb's table has in-frame clones only and misses some. This sample has some 130,000 clones, with under 85% found just once. V shed 4 bases and J 2 bases; nucleotides not matched to a gene: 3. Per the germline V gene, CDR1 is LGHDT and CDR2 is YNNKEL (reference sequence). This CDR3 is built from 14 residues. Participants spanned ages about 18 to 100 years and resided in 20 to 30 US areas. Cohort 3 donors were reported recovered after two negative PCRs, clearance, or symptom resolution. The sequencing input was PBMCs or T cells enriched from blood (not recorded which). The clonotype originates from a man aged 30 to 45 who had recovered from COVID-19. The J gene is TRBJ1-2, the V gene TRBV3-1 (or the pseudogene TRBV3-2); 8 bases line up with TRBD1. CDR3 in amino acids: CASSPGQANYGYTF. CDR3 in DNA: TGTGCCAGCAGCCCGGGACAGGCCAACTATGGCTACACCTTC.